The 25 T cell receptor beta chains given below trace back to one sample, sequenced in a study of spatial heterogeneity in lung cancer. Overall study findings and caveats: The number of expanded tumor alpha and beta chains correlated with mutation number.

This sample's time point: sample taken at primary tumor resection. No antigen is known for these receptors. MiXCR was run by TCRdb on the 5' RACE reads, yielding one entry per CDR3 protein. The profile shows some 97,000 distinct CDR3 sequences, approximately 4.4% of them singletons. Here the sequenced sample was lung tumor tissue, taken at surgery. These receptors all stem from a male donor with early-stage non-small cell lung cancer.

This clonotype was counted at least ten times. The V call is TRBV5-1, the J call TRBJ2-5; D uncertain. Per the germline V gene, CDR1 is SGHRS and CDR2 is YFSETQ. Trimming pared 1 base from V and 3 bases from J, leaving 13 bases between. The CDR3 is made up of 15 amino acids. CDR3 loop: CASSLSPTRKETQYF. CDR3 bases: TGCGCCAGCAGCTTGTCCCCGACTCGTAAAGAGACCCAGTACTTC.

This clonotype was counted ten times or more. The chain carries TRBV28 and TRBJ1-5; no clear D. Trimming shortened V by 7 bases and J by 5 bases, and 15 bases separated the two germline ends. CDR3 length: 14 amino acids. Germline lookup yields CDR1 MDHEN and CDR2 SYDVKM. The CDR3 sequence is CASTMVRAYQPQHF. The CDR3 DNA sequence: TGTGCCAGCACAATGGTTAGGGCCTATCAGCCCCAGCATTTT.

There are many counts of this clonotype. The chain joins TRBV5-5 to TRBJ1-1; tentative D call: TRBD1 (5 bases). Germline V gene lookup returns CDR1 SGHKS and CDR2 YYEKEE (reference sequence). The CDR3 length is 14 residues. Trimming cost V 1 base and J 5 bases, with 12 bases left between them. Written as DNA, the CDR3 is TGTGCCAGCAGCTTGTCAGGGTTTGGAACTGAAGCTTTCTTT. Protein: CASSLSGFGTEAFF.

In this sample, this clonotype turned up many times. This chain connects TRBV12-3 or TRBV12-4 to TRBJ2-7; the D is unclear. The CDR3 totals 11 residues. Between the trimmed V and J ends, which lost 6 bases and 5 bases, there was a span of 8 bases. CDR3 loop: CASSPGDEQYF. The DNA for the CDR3 is TGTGCCAGCAGCCCAGGCGACGAGCAGTACTTC.

This clonotype was seen many times. The chain combines TRBV15 with TRBJ2-2, with D possibly TRBD1 on 6 matching bases. The CDR3 is made up of 14 amino acids. Looked up from germline, CDR1 is LNHNV and CDR2 is YYDKDF (reference sequence). The V gene lost 0 bases and the J gene lost 8 bases, with 10 bases spanning the gap. Here the CDR3 DNA reads TGTGCCACCAGCAGAGATCCCGGACAGGGGGAGCTGTTTTTT. Encoded protein: CATSRDPGQGELFF.

This clonotype came up many times. The V call is TRBV29-1, the J call TRBJ2-7; D may be TRBD2 (6 bases). The CDR3 length is 14 residues. Germline V gene lookup returns CDR1 SQVTM and CDR2 ANQGSEA. The V and J ends lost 1 base and 0 bases respectively, with 10 bases between them. CDR3: CSVEVAAASYEQYF. The CDR3, as DNA: TGCAGCGTTGAAGTAGCGGCAGCCTCCTACGAGCAGTACTTC.

The genes are TRBV6-6 and TRBJ1-5, with a weak D call TRBD1 (6 bases). In germline, CDR1 is MNHNY, CDR2 SVGAGI (reference sequence). V gave up 5 bases and J gave up 7 bases, with 12 bases separating them. The CDR3 sequence is 13 residues long. The CDR3 region has the DNA TGTGCCAGCAGTGAACAGGGTCTCCAGCCCCAGCATTTT. Amino acid sequence: CASSEQGLQPQHF.

This clonotype has a count of ten or more. The CDR3 DNA is TGTGCCAGCAGTTTATTCCCGCCCTTTGACAGGGTGAATGAAAAACTGTTTTTT. This encodes CASSLFPPFDRVNEKLFF. The chain uses TRBV27 and TRBJ1-4, with 7 bases lining up with TRBD1. Trimming cost V 1 base and J 5 bases; bases outside gene matches: 13. This CDR3 spans 18 amino acids. The germline gives CDR1 MNHEY, CDR2 SMNVEV (reference sequence).

The V gene is TRBV5-1, the J gene TRBJ1-6; D not certain. With 4 bases removed from V and 7 bases from J, the gap between germline ends came to 12 bases. The CDR3 is 14 residues long. Per germline, CDR1 SGHRS and CDR2 YFSETQ. CDR3 residues: CASSRSQENSPLHF. DNA of the CDR3: TGCGCCAGCAGCCGGTCCCAGGAGAATTCACCCCTCCACTTT.

This clonotype was recorded at least ten times. J is TRBJ2-7 and V is TRBV6-6, with 14 bases identical to TRBD2. V trimming: 6 bases; J trimming: 0 bases; junction bases outside the gene matches: 7. In germline, CDR1 is MNHNY, CDR2 SVGAGI (reference sequence). The CDR3 runs 17 residues. CDR3 bases: TGTGCCAGCAGCCAACACGGGACTAGCGGGGGCTCCTACGAGCAGTACTTC. It specifies CASSQHGTSGGSYEQYF.

This clonotype was recorded many times. CDR3 sequence (DNA): TGTGCCAGCAGTCCGACAGGGCTGAACACCGGGGAGCTGTTTTTT. It specifies CASSPTGLNTGELFF. J is TRBJ2-2 and V is TRBV28, with TRBD1 identical over 7 bases. This CDR3 has 15 residues. The V segment lost 5 bases and the J segment 1 base; nucleotides outside the gene matches: 4. CDR1 and CDR2 from the germline V gene are MDHEN and SYDVKM.

This clonotype was found many times. This sequence joins TRBV6-1 and TRBJ1-1; D remains unclear. V was shortened by 2 bases and J by 3 bases, with 7 bases between the two germline ends. This CDR3 is built from 13 residues. Germline CDR1 reads MNHNS; CDR2 reads SASEGT. CDR3 sequence reads: CASSEKGHTEAFF. The DNA for the CDR3 is TGTGCCAGCAGTGAAAAAGGCCACACTGAAGCTTTCTTT.

Many counts were recorded for this clonotype. This chain connects TRBV3-1 to TRBJ1-3; D is undetermined. Germline V lookup: CDR1 LGHDT, CDR2 YNNKEL (reference sequence). The CDR3 covers 15 residues. V lost 1 base and J 4 bases, leaving 11 bases between the germline ends. The CDR3 nucleotides are TGTGCCAGCAGCCAAGGGGCCCCATCCGGAAACACCATATATTTT. It is translated as CASSQGAPSGNTIYF.

This clonotype was picked up many times. V and J are TRBV6-5 and TRBJ2-7, with a tentative D call TRBD2 (6 bases). Germline CDR1 is MNHEY and CDR2 is SVGAGI. The CDR3 runs to 11 residues. V was pared by 4 bases and J by 6 bases, with 7 bases between. In DNA form, the CDR3 reads TGTGCCAGCAGTTCGGGGGTCGAGCAGTACTTC. The encoded protein is CASSSGVEQYF.

This clonotype was found a few times. The CDR3 spells CASSLLAGGSTGELFF. The CDR3 nucleotides read TGTGCCAGCAGCCTCTTAGCGGGAGGTAGCACCGGGGAGCTGTTTTTT. V and J are TRBV3-1 and TRBJ2-2, with TRBD2 identical over 10 bases. The CDR3 consists of 16 residues. CDR1 LGHDT and CDR2 YNNKEL come from the germline V gene (reference sequence). Unmatched junction bases numbered 6, after V lost 4 bases and J lost 4 bases.

This chain connects TRBV28 to TRBJ2-7; a possible D gene is TRBD2 (7 bases). The ends were cut back, 3 bases at V and 6 bases at J, with 12 bases in the middle. The CDR3 loop spans 13 amino acids. From germline, CDR1 is MDHEN and CDR2 SYDVKM. CDR3 in amino acids: CASSFAGEGEQYF. The CDR3 DNA follows: TGTGCCAGCAGTTTCGCAGGGGAGGGCGAGCAGTACTTC.

This clonotype was recorded at least ten times. The chain employs TRBV28 and TRBJ2-7; possible D gene TRBD1, 6 bases. The ends were cut back, 2 bases at V and 3 bases at J, with 17 bases in the middle. The CDR3 totals 16 residues. Germline lookup yields CDR1 MDHEN and CDR2 SYDVKM. CDR3: CASSLPRKGESYEQYF. The DNA of the CDR3 is TGTGCCAGCAGTTTACCCCGTAAGGGGGAGAGCTACGAGCAGTACTTC. The full variable domain, in which reference TRBV28 and TRBJ2-7 provide the parts outside the CDR3, is DVKVTQSSRYLVKRTGEKVFLECVQDMDHENMFWYRQDPGLGLRLIYFSYDVKMKEKGDIPEGYSVSREKKERFSLILESASTNQTSMYLCASSLPRKGESYEQYFGPGTRLTVT.

This clonotype was picked up a small number of times. This chain connects TRBV28 to TRBJ2-7, with 7 nucleotides matching TRBD2. The CDR3 covers 13 residues. Germline CDR1 is MDHEN and CDR2 is SYDVKM. With 7 bases clipped from V and 6 bases from J, the junction kept 9 bases outside the gene matches. The CDR3 sequence is CASTLWGGGEQYF. The CDR3 nucleotides read TGTGCCAGCACCCTTTGGGGGGGGGGCGAGCAGTACTTC.

This clonotype came up many times. The chain employs TRBV28 and TRBJ2-7; 9 bases agree with TRBD1. The junction had 18 bases not matched to a gene; V was cut back by 6 bases and J by 6 bases. CDR1 is MDHEN, CDR2 SYDVKM, per germline. The CDR3 extends over 17 amino acids. The CDR3 sequence: CASSLRTGEFRTSEQYF. The CDR3 coding sequence is TGTGCCAGCAGCCTCCGGACAGGGGAATTCCGTACGAGCGAGCAGTACTTC.

This clonotype turned up a few times. The chain is built from TRBV28 and TRBJ1-5; 10 bases map to TRBD1. The junction had 7 bases not matched to a gene; V was cut back by 6 bases and J by 5 bases. The CDR3 has 15 residues. The germline V gene encodes CDR1 MDHEN and CDR2 SYDVKM. The CDR3 spells CASRRGTGVHQPQHF. The CDR3 DNA reads as TGTGCCAGCAGGCGCGGGACAGGGGTTCATCAGCCCCAGCATTTT.

This clonotype has ten or more counts. The chain uses TRBV27 and TRBJ2-4; D call uncertain. V lost 4 bases, J lost 7 bases, and 14 bases lay in between. The CDR3 length is 14 residues. Germline V CDR1 and CDR2: MNHEY, SMNVEV (reference sequence). The CDR3 spells CASSSLRGPNIQYF. The CDR3 nucleotides are TGTGCCAGCAGTTCTCTACGAGGCCCCAACATTCAGTACTTC.

In this sample, this clonotype turned up many times. The chain joins TRBV11-2 to TRBJ2-3; D gene ambiguous. This CDR3 is 13 amino acids long. Germline V gene data show CDR1 as SGHAT and CDR2 as FQNNGV. Trimming shortened V by 5 bases and J by 5 bases, and 11 bases separated the two germline ends. CDR3 nucleotide sequence: TGTGCCAGCAGCCCGGCCCGAGGAGATACGCAGTATTTT. As protein: CASSPARGDTQYF.

This clonotype was found many times. The V and J genes are TRBV20-1 and TRBJ1-1; TRBD1 is a possible D gene (5 bases). The V end lost 1 base, the J end lost 5 bases, and 11 bases lay between the germline ends. The CDR3 has 13 residues. The V gene's germline CDR1 is DFQATT and CDR2 SNEGSKA (reference sequence). CDR3 sequence reads: CSARGGKGTEAFF. The CDR3 DNA is TGCAGTGCTAGAGGAGGAAAGGGGACTGAAGCTTTCTTT.

This clonotype came up many times. This chain links TRBV2 with TRBJ2-1, with D maybe TRBD2 (6 bases). V lost 6 bases to trimming and J lost 5 bases, with 8 bases between them. Germline V gene sequence: CDR1 SNHLY, CDR2 FYNNEI. CDR3 length: 12 residues. The CDR3 here is CASRVADNEQFF. CDR3 sequence (DNA): TGTGCCAGCAGAGTAGCGGACAATGAGCAGTTCTTC.

This clonotype was seen at least ten times. The V and J genes are TRBV28 and TRBJ2-7; 8 nucleotides agree with TRBD1. This CDR3 spans 15 amino acids. The trim removed 2 bases at V and 9 bases at J, leaving 12 bases unmatched. Germline V lookup: CDR1 MDHEN, CDR2 SYDVKM. For the CDR3, the DNA is TGTGCCAGCAGTTTACAGGGACAGGCTGATCTAGGGCAGTACTTC. Amino acids: CASSLQGQADLGQYF.